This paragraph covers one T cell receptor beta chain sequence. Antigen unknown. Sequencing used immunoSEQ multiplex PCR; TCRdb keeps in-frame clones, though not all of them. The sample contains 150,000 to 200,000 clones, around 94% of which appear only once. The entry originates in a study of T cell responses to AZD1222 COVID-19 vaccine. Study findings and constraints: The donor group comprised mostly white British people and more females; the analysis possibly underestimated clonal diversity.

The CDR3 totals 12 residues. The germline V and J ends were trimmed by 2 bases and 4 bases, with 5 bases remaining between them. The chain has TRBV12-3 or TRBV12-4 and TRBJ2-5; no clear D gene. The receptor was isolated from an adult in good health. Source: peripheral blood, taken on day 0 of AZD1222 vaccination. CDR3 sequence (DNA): TGTGCCAGCAGTTTACCGGGAGAGACCCAGTACTTC. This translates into CASSLPGETQYF.